This T cell receptor beta chain was sequenced during a study of blood T cells in healthy people across ages. Alongside a J-beta primer mix, a sample-barcoded 5' primer served in a second PCR lasting about 7 to 12 cycles. TCRdb recomputed calls from the 5' RACE reads with MiXCR, one row per CDR3 protein. In the table there are about 770,000 distinct CDR3 sequences, 44% of which are singletons. Trimming removed 5 bases from V and 3 bases from J; junction bases left unmatched: 4. Germline loops: CDR1 MNHEY, CDR2 SVGEGT. This CDR3 contains 15 residues. In this sample, this clonotype turned up a few times.

Sequencing was carried out using blood. The rearrangement uses TRBV6-2 or TRBV6-3 and TRBJ2-2, with TRBD1 matching over 9 bases. The clonotype was recovered from a man aged 55 to 69 in good health. CDR3 sequence (DNA): TGTGCCAGCAGTGTCGGACAGGGGCACACCGGGGAGCTGTTTTTT. It yields the protein CASSVGQGHTGELFF.